This T cell receptor (beta chain) was found in a study of cytomegalovirus exposure and HLA in healthy donors. Findings and caveats of the study: It was confirmed in vitro that three of the CMV-associated chains were specific for CMV antigens.

CDR1 SEHNR and CDR2 FQNEAQ come from the germline V gene (reference sequence). V gave up 8 bases and J gave up 8 bases, with 19 bases separating them. The CDR3 sequence is 14 residues long. The primer mix had 60 Vbeta and 13 Jbeta primers. The table came from immunoSEQ multiplex PCR; TCRdb's copy has only in-frame clones and leaves some out. The table has 220,000 or so clones, approximately 70% seen once. Likely unrecorded immune exposures existed in these nominally healthy donors. This clone counts as medium-sized. As yet, its antigen is unknown. The receptor's source is a woman in her 30s in good health and CMV-seronegative. This sequence joins TRBV7-9 and TRBJ2-1; weak D call: TRBD2 (6 bases). Sequencing was carried out using PBMCs. CDR3 sequence reads: CASERGGFGDEQFF. For the CDR3, the DNA is TGTGCCAGCGAAAGGGGAGGCTTCGGGGATGAGCAGTTCTTC.